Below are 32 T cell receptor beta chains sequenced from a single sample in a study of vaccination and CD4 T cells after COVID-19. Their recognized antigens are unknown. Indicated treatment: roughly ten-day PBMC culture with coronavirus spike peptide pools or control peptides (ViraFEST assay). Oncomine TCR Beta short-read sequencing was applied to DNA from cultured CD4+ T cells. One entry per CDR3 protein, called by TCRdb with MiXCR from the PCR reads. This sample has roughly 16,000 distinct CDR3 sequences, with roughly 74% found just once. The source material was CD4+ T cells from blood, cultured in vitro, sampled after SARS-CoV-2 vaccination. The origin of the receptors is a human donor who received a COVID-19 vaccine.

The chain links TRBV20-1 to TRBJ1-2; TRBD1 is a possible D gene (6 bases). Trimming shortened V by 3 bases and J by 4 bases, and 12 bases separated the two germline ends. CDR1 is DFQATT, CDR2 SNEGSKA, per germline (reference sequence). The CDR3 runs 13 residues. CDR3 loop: CSARGGHIYGYTF. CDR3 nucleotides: TGCAGTGCTAGGGGGGGACATATCTATGGCTACACCTTC.

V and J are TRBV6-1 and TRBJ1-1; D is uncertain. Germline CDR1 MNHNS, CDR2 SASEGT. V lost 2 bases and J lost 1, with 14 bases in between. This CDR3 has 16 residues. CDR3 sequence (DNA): TGTGCCAGCAGTGAACCTTCTCAGAGGGCGAACACTGAAGCTTTCTTT. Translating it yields CASSEPSQRANTEAFF.

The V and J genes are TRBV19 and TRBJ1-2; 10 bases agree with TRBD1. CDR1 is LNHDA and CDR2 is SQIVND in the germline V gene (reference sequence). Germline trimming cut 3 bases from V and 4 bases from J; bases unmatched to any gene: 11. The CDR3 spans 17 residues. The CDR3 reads CASSMGIRRQGAYGYTF. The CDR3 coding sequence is TGTGCCAGTAGTATGGGGATCCGTCGACAGGGGGCCTATGGCTACACCTTC.

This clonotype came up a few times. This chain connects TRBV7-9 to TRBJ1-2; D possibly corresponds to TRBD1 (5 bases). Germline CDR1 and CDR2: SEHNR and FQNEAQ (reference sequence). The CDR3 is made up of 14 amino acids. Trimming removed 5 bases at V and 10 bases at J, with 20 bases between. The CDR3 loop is CASSPGPLFTPYTF. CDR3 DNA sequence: TGTGCCAGCAGCCCGGGACCGTTATTCACCCCCTACACCTTC.

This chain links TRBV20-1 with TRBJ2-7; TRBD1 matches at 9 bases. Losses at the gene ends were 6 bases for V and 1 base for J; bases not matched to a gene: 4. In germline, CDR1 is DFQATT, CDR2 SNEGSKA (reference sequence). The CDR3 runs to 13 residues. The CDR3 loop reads CSAGTGISYEQYF. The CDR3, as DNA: TGCAGTGCAGGGACAGGGATTTCCTACGAGCAGTACTTC.

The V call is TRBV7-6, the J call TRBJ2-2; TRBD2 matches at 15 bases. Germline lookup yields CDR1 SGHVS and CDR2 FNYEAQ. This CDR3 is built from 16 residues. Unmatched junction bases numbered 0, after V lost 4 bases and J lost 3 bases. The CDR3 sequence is CASSWTSGGDTGELFF. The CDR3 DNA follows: TGTGCCAGCAGCTGGACTAGCGGGGGGGACACCGGGGAGCTGTTTTTT.

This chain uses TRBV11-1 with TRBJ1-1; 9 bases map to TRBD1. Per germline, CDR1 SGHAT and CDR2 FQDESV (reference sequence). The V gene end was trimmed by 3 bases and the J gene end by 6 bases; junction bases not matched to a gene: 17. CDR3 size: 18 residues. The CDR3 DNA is TGTGCCAGCAGCTTCTCACATAGGACAGGGGCTTCTCGTGCTGAAGCTTTCTTT. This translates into CASSFSHRTGASRAEAFF. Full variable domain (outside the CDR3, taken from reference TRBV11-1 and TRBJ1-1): EAEVAQSPRYKITEKSQAVAFWCDPISGHATLYWYRQILGQGPELLVQFQDESVVDDSQLPKDRFSAERLKGVDSTLKIQPAELGDSAMYLCASSFSHRTGASRAEAFFGQGTRLTVV.

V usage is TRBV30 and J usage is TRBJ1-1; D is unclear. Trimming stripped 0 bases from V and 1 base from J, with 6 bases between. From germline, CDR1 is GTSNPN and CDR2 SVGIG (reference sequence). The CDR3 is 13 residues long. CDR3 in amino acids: CAWSVGRNTEAFF. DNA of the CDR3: TGTGCCTGGAGTGTAGGGCGGAACACTGAAGCTTTCTTT.

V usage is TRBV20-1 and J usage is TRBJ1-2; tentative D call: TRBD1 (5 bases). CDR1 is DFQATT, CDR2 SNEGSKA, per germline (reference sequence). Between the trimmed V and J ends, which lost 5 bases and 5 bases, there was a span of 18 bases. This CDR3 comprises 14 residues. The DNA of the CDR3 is TGCAGTGCTGAGCTAATATCCGGGGGGTATGGCTACACCTTC. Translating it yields CSAELISGGYGYTF.

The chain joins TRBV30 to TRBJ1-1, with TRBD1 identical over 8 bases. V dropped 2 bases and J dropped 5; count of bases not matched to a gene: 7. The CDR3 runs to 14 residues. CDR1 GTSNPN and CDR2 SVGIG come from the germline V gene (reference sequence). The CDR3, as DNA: TGTGCCTGGAGTTTGGACAGGGTGGTGACTGAAGCTTTCTTT. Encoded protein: CAWSLDRVVTEAFF.

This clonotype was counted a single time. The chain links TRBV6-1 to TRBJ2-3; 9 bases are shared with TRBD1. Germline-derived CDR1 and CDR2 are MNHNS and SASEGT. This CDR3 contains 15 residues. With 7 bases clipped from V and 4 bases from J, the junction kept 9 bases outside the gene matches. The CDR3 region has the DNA TGTGCCAGCACTTGGGGACAGGGAGTGGCAGATACGCAGTATTTT. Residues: CASTWGQGVADTQYF.

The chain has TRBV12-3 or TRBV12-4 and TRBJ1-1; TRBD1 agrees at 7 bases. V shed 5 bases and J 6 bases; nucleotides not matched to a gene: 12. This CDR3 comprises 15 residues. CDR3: CASSPDRQGISEAFF. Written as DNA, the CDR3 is TGTGCCAGCAGTCCCGACCGACAGGGTATCTCTGAAGCTTTCTTT.

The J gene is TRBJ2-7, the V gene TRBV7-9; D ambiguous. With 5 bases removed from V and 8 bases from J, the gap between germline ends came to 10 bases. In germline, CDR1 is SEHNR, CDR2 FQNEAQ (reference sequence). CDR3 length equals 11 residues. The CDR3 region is CASSQVFQQYF. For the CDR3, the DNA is TGTGCCAGCAGCCAAGTTTTTCAGCAGTACTTC. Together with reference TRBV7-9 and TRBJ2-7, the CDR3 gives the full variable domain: DTGVSQNPRHKITKRGQNVTFRCDPISEHNRLYWYRQTLGQGPEFLTYFQNEAQLEKSRLLSDRFSAERPKGSFSTLEIQRTEQGDSAMYLCASSQVFQQYFGPGTRLTVT.

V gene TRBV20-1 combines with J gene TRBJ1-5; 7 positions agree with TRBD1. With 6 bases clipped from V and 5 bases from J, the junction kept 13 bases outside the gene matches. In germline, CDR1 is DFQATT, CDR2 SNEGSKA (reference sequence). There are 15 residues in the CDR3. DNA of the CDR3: TGCAGTGCAGGAACAGGGGTGTTTGGGGATCAGCCCCAGCATTTT. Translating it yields CSAGTGVFGDQPQHF.

The CDR3 loop is CAISGSDRGFNQPQHF. The CDR3 region has the DNA TGTGCCATCAGCGGCTCTGACCGTGGGTTCAATCAGCCCCAGCATTTT. The rearrangement links TRBV10-3 to TRBJ1-5; no definite D call. V was cut by 6 bases and J by 3 bases, with 18 bases left in between. Looked up from germline, CDR1 is ENHRY and CDR2 is SYGVKD. CDR3 length: 16 amino acids.

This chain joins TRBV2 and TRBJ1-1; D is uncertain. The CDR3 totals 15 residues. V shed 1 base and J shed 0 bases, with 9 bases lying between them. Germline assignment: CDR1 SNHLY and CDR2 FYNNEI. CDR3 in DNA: TGTGCCAGCAGTGAAGAATTCACCATGAACACTGAAGCTTTCTTT. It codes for CASSEEFTMNTEAFF.

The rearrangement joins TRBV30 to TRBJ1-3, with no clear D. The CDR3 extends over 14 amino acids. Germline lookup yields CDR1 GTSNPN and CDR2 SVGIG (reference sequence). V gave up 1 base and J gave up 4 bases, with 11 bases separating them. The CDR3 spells CAWSAVRAGNTIYF. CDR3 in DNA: TGTGCCTGGAGTGCGGTGCGGGCGGGAAACACCATATATTTT.

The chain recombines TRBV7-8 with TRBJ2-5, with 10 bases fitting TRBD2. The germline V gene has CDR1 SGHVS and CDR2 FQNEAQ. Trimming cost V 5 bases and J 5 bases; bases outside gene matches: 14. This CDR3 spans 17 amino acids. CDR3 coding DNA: TGTGCCAGCAGCGCGCTACTAGCGGGACCGCAGAGGGAGACCCAGTACTTC. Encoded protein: CASSALLAGPQRETQYF. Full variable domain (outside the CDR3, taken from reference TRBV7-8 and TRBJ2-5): GAGVSQSPRYKVAKRGQDVALRCDPISGHVSLFWYQQALGQGPEFLTYFQNEAQLDKSGLPSDRFFAERPEGSVSTLKIQRTQQEDSAVYLCASSALLAGPQRETQYFGPGTRLLVL.

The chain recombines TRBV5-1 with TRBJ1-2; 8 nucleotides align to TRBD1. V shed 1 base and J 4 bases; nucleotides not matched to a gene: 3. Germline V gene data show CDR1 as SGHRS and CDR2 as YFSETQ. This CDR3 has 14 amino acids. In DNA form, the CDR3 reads TGCGCCAGCAGCTTGCAGGGGGCCACCTATGGCTACACCTTC. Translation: CASSLQGATYGYTF.

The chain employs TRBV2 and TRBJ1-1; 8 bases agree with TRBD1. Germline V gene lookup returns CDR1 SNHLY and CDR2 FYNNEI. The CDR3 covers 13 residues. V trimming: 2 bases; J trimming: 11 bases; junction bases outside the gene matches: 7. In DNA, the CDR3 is TGTGCCAGCAGTGAAAGCAGGGGGCTCACGGCTTTCTTT. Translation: CASSESRGLTAFF.

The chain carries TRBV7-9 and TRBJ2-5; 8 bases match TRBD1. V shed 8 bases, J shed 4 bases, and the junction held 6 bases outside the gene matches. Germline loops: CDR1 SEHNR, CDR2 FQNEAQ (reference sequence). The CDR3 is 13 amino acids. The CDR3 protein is CASGPGQGETQYF. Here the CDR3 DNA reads TGTGCCAGCGGCCCTGGACAGGGAGAGACCCAGTACTTC.

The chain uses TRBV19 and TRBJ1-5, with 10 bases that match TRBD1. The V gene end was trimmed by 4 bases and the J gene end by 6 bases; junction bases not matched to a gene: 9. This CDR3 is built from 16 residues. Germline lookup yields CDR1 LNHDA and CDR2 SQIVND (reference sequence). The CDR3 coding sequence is TGTGCCAGTAGTAGCCCCGGGACAGGGGAAGGTCAGCCCCAGCATTTT. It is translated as CASSSPGTGEGQPQHF.

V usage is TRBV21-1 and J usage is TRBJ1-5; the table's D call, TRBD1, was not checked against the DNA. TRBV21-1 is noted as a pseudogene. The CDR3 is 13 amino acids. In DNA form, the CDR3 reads TGCACCAAGGACAGGGGTAGCAATCAGCCCCAGCATTTT. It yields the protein CTKDRGSNQPQHF.

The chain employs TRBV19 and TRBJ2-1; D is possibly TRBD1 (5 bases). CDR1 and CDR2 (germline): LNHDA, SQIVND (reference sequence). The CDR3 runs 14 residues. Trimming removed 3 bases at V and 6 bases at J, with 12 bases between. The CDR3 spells CASSIQGPFNEQFF. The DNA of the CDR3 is TGTGCCAGTAGTATCCAGGGTCCATTCAATGAGCAGTTCTTC.

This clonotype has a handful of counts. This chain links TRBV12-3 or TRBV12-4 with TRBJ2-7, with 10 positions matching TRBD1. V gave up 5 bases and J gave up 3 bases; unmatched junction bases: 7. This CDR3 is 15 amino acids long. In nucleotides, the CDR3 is TGTGCCAGCAGTCCTCCTCGGACAGGGGGCTACGAGCAGTACTTC. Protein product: CASSPPRTGGYEQYF.

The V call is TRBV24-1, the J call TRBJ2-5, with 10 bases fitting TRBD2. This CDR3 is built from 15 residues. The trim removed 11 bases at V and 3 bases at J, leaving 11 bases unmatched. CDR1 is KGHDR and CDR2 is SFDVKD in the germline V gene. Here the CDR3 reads CASSLSGGAEETQYF. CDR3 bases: TGTGCCAGCAGCTTGAGCGGGGGGGCAGAAGAGACCCAGTACTTC.

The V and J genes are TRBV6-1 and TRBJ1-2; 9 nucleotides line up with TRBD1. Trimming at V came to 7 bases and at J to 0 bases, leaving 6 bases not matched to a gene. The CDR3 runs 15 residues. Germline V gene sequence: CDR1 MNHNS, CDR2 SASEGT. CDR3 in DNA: TGTGCCAGCAAAGCACAGGGGGCTACTAACTATGGCTACACCTTC. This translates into CASKAQGATNYGYTF.

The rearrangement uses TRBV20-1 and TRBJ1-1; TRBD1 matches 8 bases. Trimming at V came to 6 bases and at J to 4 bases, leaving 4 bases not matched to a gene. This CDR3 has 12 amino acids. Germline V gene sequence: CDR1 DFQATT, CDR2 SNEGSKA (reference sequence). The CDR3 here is CSASTGGTEAFF. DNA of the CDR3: TGCAGTGCGAGCACAGGGGGCACTGAAGCTTTCTTT.

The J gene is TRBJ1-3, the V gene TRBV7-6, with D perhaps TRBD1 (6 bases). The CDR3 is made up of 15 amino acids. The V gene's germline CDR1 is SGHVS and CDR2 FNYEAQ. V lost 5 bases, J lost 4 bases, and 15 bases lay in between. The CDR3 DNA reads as TGTGCCAGCAGCAACAGGGCCGCGGGGGGAAACACCATATATTTT. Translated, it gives CASSNRAAGGNTIYF. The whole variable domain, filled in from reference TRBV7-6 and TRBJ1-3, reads GAGVSQSPRYKVTKRGQDVALRCDPISGHVSLYWYRQALGQGPEFLTYFNYEAQQDKSGLPNDRFSAERPEGSISTLTIQRTEQRDSAMYRCASSNRAAGGNTIYFGEGSWLTVV.

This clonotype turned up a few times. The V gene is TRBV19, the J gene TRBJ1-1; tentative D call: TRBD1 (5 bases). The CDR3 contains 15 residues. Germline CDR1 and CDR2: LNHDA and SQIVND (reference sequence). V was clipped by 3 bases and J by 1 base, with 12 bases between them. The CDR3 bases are TGTGCCAGTAGTATCAAATGGGGGGGGAACACTGAAGCTTTCTTT. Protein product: CASSIKWGGNTEAFF. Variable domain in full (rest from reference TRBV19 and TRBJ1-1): DGGITQSPKYLFRKEGQNVTLSCEQNLNHDAMYWYRQDPGQGLRLIYYSQIVNDFQKGDIAEGYSVSREKKESFPLTVTSAQKNPTAFYLCASSIKWGGNTEAFFGQGTRLTVV.

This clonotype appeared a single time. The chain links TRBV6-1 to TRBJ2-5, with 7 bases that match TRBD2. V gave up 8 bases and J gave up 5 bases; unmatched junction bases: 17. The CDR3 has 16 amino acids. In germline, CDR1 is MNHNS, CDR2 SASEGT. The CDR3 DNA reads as TGTGCCAGCGCGGTTCGAGGCCCGGCCGGGGGGGAGACCCAGTACTTC. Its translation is CASAVRGPAGGETQYF.

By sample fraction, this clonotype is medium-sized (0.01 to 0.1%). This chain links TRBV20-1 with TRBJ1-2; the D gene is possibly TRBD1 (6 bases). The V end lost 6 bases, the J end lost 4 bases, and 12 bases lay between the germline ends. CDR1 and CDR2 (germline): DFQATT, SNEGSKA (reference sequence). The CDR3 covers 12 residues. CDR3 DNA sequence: TGCAGTGCCCAGGGGACGGGCTATGGCTACACCTTC. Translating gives CSAQGTGYGYTF.